This T cell receptor beta chain was obtained from a study of blood T cells in healthy people across ages. This CDR3 spans 14 amino acids. CDR1 SGHRS and CDR2 YFSETQ come from the germline V gene. With a J-beta primer mix and a sample-barcoded 5' primer, a second PCR ran roughly 6 to 11 cycles. Using its own MiXCR run on the 5' RACE reads, TCRdb lists one record per CDR3 protein. This table holds hundreds of thousands of distinct CDR3 sequences, roughly half found once. Remarks on this clonotype: Its target is unknown. At one end, the junction sequence differs from germline, possibly due to a read error.

General study findings and limits: Considered underestimates were the diversity estimates obtained from one million T cells.

Each donor had 8 to 10 milliliters of peripheral blood drawn. V and J are TRBV5-1 and TRBJ2-3; either TRBD1 or TRBD2 may fit D (5 bases each). Sequenced sample: blood. This receptor was obtained from a woman older than 75 in good health. CDR3 coding DNA: TGCGCCAGCCACACGAGATCTAGCACAGGTACGCAGTATTTT. Its translation: CASHTRSSTGTQYF.